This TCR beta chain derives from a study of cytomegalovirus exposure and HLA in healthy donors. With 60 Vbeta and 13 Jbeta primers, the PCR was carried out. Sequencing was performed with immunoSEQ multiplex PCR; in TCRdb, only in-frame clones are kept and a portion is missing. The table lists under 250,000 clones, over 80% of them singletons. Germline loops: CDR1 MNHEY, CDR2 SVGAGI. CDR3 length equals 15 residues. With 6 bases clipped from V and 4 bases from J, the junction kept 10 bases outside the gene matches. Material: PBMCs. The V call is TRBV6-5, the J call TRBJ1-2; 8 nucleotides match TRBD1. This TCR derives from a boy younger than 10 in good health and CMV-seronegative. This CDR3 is CASRVDRAPFYGYTF. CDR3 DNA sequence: TGTGCCAGCAGAGTGGACAGGGCCCCCTTCTATGGCTACACCTTC.